This T cell receptor (beta chain) was sequenced for a study of CXCR4 blockade with PD-1 therapy in pancreatic cancer. Some clones are missing from TCRdb's copy, which holds only in-frame ones; the method was immunoSEQ multiplex PCR. The table records about 5,900 clones, 35% of them present only once. Study-level findings and limits: Convergent selection by common tumor antigens was suggested by nucleotide rearrangement counts. Survival did not correlate with tumor clonality, which averaged 0.14 versus 0.05.

These archived tumors were resected from patients never given neoadjuvant therapy beforehand. The CDR3 is 16 amino acids. The germline V gene encodes CDR1 SGDLS and CDR2 YYNGEE. The ends lost 4 bases at V and 5 bases at J; junction bases unmatched: 13. Notes on this clone: Antigen specificity is unknown.

The chain couples TRBV9 to TRBJ2-5; TRBD1 agrees at 8 bases. The specimen sequenced was tumor tissue. The source of this sequence is a human donor with pancreatic ductal adenocarcinoma. CDR3 amino acids: CASSPPFGQGAETQYF. CDR3 DNA sequence: TGTGCCAGCAGCCCACCGTTTGGACAGGGTGCGGAGACCCAGTACTTC. Combining the CDR3 with reference TRBV9 and TRBJ2-5 gives the whole variable domain DSGVTQTPKHLITATGQRVTLRCSPRSGDLSVYWYQQSLDQGLQFLIQYYNGEERAKGNILERFSAQQFPDLHSELNLSSLELGDSALYFCASSPPFGQGAETQYFGPGTRLLVL.